The rows below give T cell receptor beta chains drawn from one sample of a study of identical twins. TCRdb passed the 5' RACE reads through MiXCR, listing each CDR3 protein once. The top ten clones hold roughly 1.6% of a sample with 500,000 to 700,000 distinct CDR3 sequences, about 7.1% of them seen once. These data also featured in a second study, about yellow fever vaccine responses in identical twins.

The source material was PBMCs. All receptors come from a woman between 18 and 29 years old in good health. Both conserved end residues are part of each CDR3. The D gene is left open where the match is weak. Size is omitted from some rows. Given values are once, few, many or a class for expanded clones.

d_call	clone_size	j_call	v_call	cdr3_nt	cdr3_aa
.	many	TRBJ2-5	TRBV24-1	TGTGCCACCAGTGCTATAGCTGGGGGACTCCAAGAGACCCAGTACTTC	CATSAIAGGLQETQYF
TRBD2	.	TRBJ2-1	TRBV11-2	TGTGCCAGCAGCACTAGCCAGCGGGACTACAATGAGCAGTTCTTC	CASSTSQRDYNEQFF
TRBD1	.	TRBJ2-5	TRBV5-1	TGCGCCAGCAGGTCGACAGGGATCCAAGAGACCCAGTACTTC	CASRSTGIQETQYF
.	many	TRBJ2-2	TRBV7-3	TGTGCCAGCAGCCTAGGGACTTTTAACACCGGGGAGCTGTTTTTT	CASSLGTFNTGELFF
.	.	TRBJ2-7	TRBV7-2	TGTGCCAGCAGCTTAGGTAGTATAGGACTACTCTCCTACGAGCAGTACTTC	CASSLGSIGLLSYEQYF
.	.	TRBJ2-3	TRBV3-1	TGTGCCAGCAGCCAACATACGCAGTATTTT	CASSQHTQYF
TRBD2	.	TRBJ2-5	TRBV5-1	TGCGCCAGCAAGCTTCTAGCGGGGTCCCAAGAGACCCAGTACTTC	CASKLLAGSQETQYF
TRBD2	.	TRBJ2-2	TRBV5-6	TGTGCCAGCAGCCATAGCGGGAGAGGGACCGGGGAGCTGTTTTTT	CASSHSGRGTGELFF
.	many	TRBJ2-3	TRBV6-5	TGTGCCAGCAGCCAGGGTGCAGATACGCAGTATTTT	CASSQGADTQYF
TRBD2	few	TRBJ2-3	TRBV24-1	TGTGCCACCAGTGCGAGAGCGGGAGAGAGCACAGATACGCAGTATTTT	CATSARAGESTDTQYF
TRBD1	many	TRBJ2-2	TRBV10-3	TGTGCCATCACTGCAAACAGGGGAGACCCCGGGGAGCTGTTTTTT	CAITANRGDPGELFF
TRBD2	.	TRBJ2-4	TRBV6-4	TGTGCCAGCAGTGCCGGGACTAGCGGGAGTGACATTCAGTACTTC	CASSAGTSGSDIQYF
.	few	TRBJ1-2	TRBV9	TGTGCCAGCAGAAGGACAGACTACACCTTC	CASRRTDYTF
.	many	TRBJ1-1	TRBV14	TGTGCCAGCAGCCAAGGTGGGGGGCGCATCACTGAAGCTTTCTTT	CASSQGGGRITEAFF
TRBD1	few	TRBJ2-5	TRBV20-1	TGCAGTGCTTCCGGGACAGGGGGTTTTGAGACCCAGTACTTC	CSASGTGGFETQYF
TRBD1	.	TRBJ1-5	TRBV5-1	TGCGCCAGCAGCTTGTCCGCGGGGACAGGGGATCGGGGCAATCAGCCCCAGCATTTT	CASSLSAGTGDRGNQPQHF
.	many	TRBJ2-1	TRBV29-1	TGCAGCGCGGGACCGGGAAGGTCCTACAATGAGCAGTTCTTC	CSAGPGRSYNEQFF
.	.	TRBJ1-2	TRBV20-1	TGCAGTGCGTCGACCGGGACATCTAACTATGGCTACACCTTC	CSASTGTSNYGYTF
TRBD1	many	TRBJ1-2	TRBV28	TGTGCCAGCAGTACGGGACAGACCCCCGGAGGCTACACCTTC	CASSTGQTPGGYTF
TRBD1	many	TRBJ2-1	TRBV2	TGTGCCAGCAGCGCCGGGACAGGGAATATAGATGAGCAGTTCTTC	CASSAGTGNIDEQFF
.	.	TRBJ2-1	TRBV4-1	TGCGCCAGCAGCCAAGATGGAGTGGGTGAGCAGTTCTTC	CASSQDGVGEQFF
TRBD2	few	TRBJ2-3	TRBV15	TGTGCCACCAGCGACGGGCGGGAGGGCCTGACAGATACGCAGTATTTT	CATSDGREGLTDTQYF
.	.	TRBJ1-1	TRBV7-9	TGTGCCAGCAGCTTGGACAGCCTAACTATCGCTGAAGCTTTCTTT	CASSLDSLTIAEAFF
.	few	TRBJ2-5	TRBV12-3/TRBV12-4	TGTGCCAGCAGTTTGATACTAGGAGGAGAGACCCAGTACTTC	CASSLILGGETQYF
.	.	TRBJ1-1	TRBV12-3/TRBV12-4	TGTGCCATAACCCCCGTCGGCACTGAAGCTTTCTTT	CAITPVGTEAFF
TRBD2	.	TRBJ2-7	TRBV7-6	TGTGCCAGCAGCTCCCTAAGGACTAGCGGGAATATATACGAGCAGTACTTC	CASSSLRTSGNIYEQYF
.	few	TRBJ1-1	TRBV20-1	TGCAGTGCTAGAGATCCCGGAGGGGACACTGAAGCTTTCTTT	CSARDPGGDTEAFF
.	.	TRBJ2-7	TRBV7-9	TGTGCCAGCAGCTTAGTTGAGGGGGAGTCCTACGAGCAGTACTTC	CASSLVEGESYEQYF
TRBD2	.	TRBJ2-3	TRBV14	TGTGCCAGCAGCTTAGGGACTAGCGGGAGCGCTACGCAGTATTTT	CASSLGTSGSATQYF
TRBD1	.	TRBJ1-2	TRBV11-2	TGTGCCAGCTCCGCGCCTGGGACAGGGGTTTATGGCTACACCTTC	CASSAPGTGVYGYTF
.	.	TRBJ2-7	TRBV13	TGTGCCAGCAGCCCCCCGGGTAACGAGCAGTACTTC	CASSPPGNEQYF
TRBD1	.	TRBJ2-1	TRBV5-5	TGTGCCAGCAACAGCGACAGGGATCACCCCAATGAGCAGTTCTTC	CASNSDRDHPNEQFF
.	many	TRBJ1-2	TRBV12-3/TRBV12-4	TGTGCCAGCAGCCCGCTGGTCTATGGCTACACCTTC	CASSPLVYGYTF
.	few	TRBJ2-5	TRBV4-1	TGCGCCAGCAGCCCAGCCGTCTCCAGGGGATTCCCCCAAGAGACCCAGTACTTC	CASSPAVSRGFPQETQYF
TRBD1	many	TRBJ1-2	TRBV12-3/TRBV12-4	TGTGCCAGCAGTTTAACAGGGGGCCTGGTTGGCTACACCTTC	CASSLTGGLVGYTF
.	many	TRBJ2-3	TRBV28	TGTGCCAGCAGTCTCGATCACACAGATACGCAGTATTTT	CASSLDHTDTQYF
TRBD1	many	TRBJ1-1	TRBV12-3/TRBV12-4	TGTGCCAGCAGTCGTCAGCGACAGGGGGTTGAAGCTTTCTTT	CASSRQRQGVEAFF
.	.	TRBJ2-3	TRBV20-1	TGCAGTGCCATAGGGGGACTAACCACAGATACGCAGTATTTT	CSAIGGLTTDTQYF
TRBD1	few	TRBJ2-7	TRBV27	TGTGCCAGCAGGTCCGACAGGGGTGCGCTCGAGCAGTACTTC	CASRSDRGALEQYF
.	.	TRBJ2-7	TRBV5-1	TGCGCCAGCAGCTTGGATCGTAGCTACGTCGGCTACGAGCAGTACTTC	CASSLDRSYVGYEQYF
.	.	TRBJ2-7	TRBV5-1	TGCGCCAGCAGCTTGGAGCCCTTCTACGAGCAGTACTTC	CASSLEPFYEQYF
.	many	TRBJ2-7	TRBV6-1	TGTGCCAGCAGTGAATGGGGTCCCTACGAGCAGTACTTC	CASSEWGPYEQYF
TRBD2	few	TRBJ2-3	TRBV6-2/TRBV6-3	TGTGCCAGCAGTTACTCCCGGACTAGCGGGGGGAGCACAGATACGCAGTATTTT	CASSYSRTSGGSTDTQYF
TRBD2	.	TRBJ2-5	TRBV29-1	TGCAGCGCCCAGGGACTAGCGGGAGTCGGCGGTGAGACCCAGTACTTC	CSAQGLAGVGGETQYF
.	many	TRBJ2-7	TRBV10-3	TGTGCCACCCGGGAGTTCGACGAGCAGTACTTC	CATREFDEQYF
TRBD2	many	TRBJ2-7	TRBV20-1	TGCAGTGCTAGTCACGTCGTGACTAGCGGTAATTTCGAGCAGTACTTC	CSASHVVTSGNFEQYF
.	few	TRBJ2-2	TRBV11-2	TGTGCCAGCAGCTCCAGGCCAGCCGGGGAGCTGTTTTTT	CASSSRPAGELFF